The 11 T cell receptor beta chains given below trace back to one sample, sequenced in a study of tissue T cells after allogeneic stem cell transplantation. The table came from immunoSEQ multiplex PCR; TCRdb's copy has only in-frame clones and leaves some out. The data contain approximately 22,000 clones, 55% to 80% of them singletons. The source material was spleen. Receptors were obtained from a female BALB/c mouse in good health. This strain's MHC haplotype is H2-d.

Concerning this clone itself: Gene names denote mouse genes. CDR3 DNA, as far as it was read: TGTGCCAGCGGCGGGCGGGACACAGAAGTCTTC. Translating gives CASGGRDTEVF. The CDR3 in full is CASGGRDTEVFF. The V call is TRBV13-2, the J call TRBJ1-1; D gene uncertain. The CDR3 end falls 1 residue outside the read, so it is completed with the germline J gene. Germline V gene lookup returns CDR1 NNHNN and CDR2 SYGAGS (reference sequence). V lost 5 bases and J lost 3, with 8 bases in between. This CDR3 has 12 residues.

This clone was counted a few times. These gene names are mouse names. The sequence runs out 1 residue before the end of the CDR3; the remainder is reconstructed from the germline J gene. V usage is TRBV13-1 and J usage is TRBJ2-1; D remains unclear. Trimming pared 3 bases from V and 8 bases from J, leaving 6 bases between. Germline lookup yields CDR1 NSHNY and CDR2 SYGAGN. The CDR3 covers 11 residues. The CDR3 spells CASSVGPEQFF. The covered CDR3 bases are TGTGCCAGCAGTGTGGGCCCTGAGCAGTTC.

Notes on this clone: Mouse names are used for the genes. The part of the CDR3 DNA that was read is TGTGCCAGCGGTGGTCCCGGGCAGCTCTAC. This encodes CASGGPGQLY. The CDR3, in full, reads CASGGPGQLYF. V usage is TRBV13-2 and J usage is TRBJ2-2, with unresolved D. The read terminates 1 residue ahead of where the CDR3 ends, so the germline J gene completes it. CDR3 length equals 11 residues. CDR1 is NNHNN, CDR2 SYGAGS, per germline (reference sequence). V was cut by 3 bases and J by 6 bases, with 3 bases left in between.

With regard to this clone: Gene names are the mouse ones. Read data end 1 residue before the CDR3 end; the end is taken from the germline J gene. The chain links TRBV5 to TRBJ1-6, with TRBD1 matching 8 bases. TRBJ1-6 is an ORF, with its function uncertain. The CDR3 sequence is 14 residues long. The germline CDR1 and CDR2 sequences are LGHNA and YNLKQL (reference sequence). V lost 5 bases, J lost 7 bases, and 4 bases stayed unmatched. CDR3 sequence reads: CASSSRDRNSPLYF. The CDR3 bases that were read are TGTGCCAGCAGCTCCCGGGACAGGAATTCGCCCCTCTAC.

Comments on this clone: The gene names given are mouse names. The read ends 1 residue before the CDR3 terminus; that terminus is restored from the germline J gene. This chain uses TRBV4 with TRBJ2-5; 9 bases align to TRBD1. Germline CDR1 and CDR2: LGHDT and YNNKQL (reference sequence). V was clipped by 5 bases and J by 8 bases; unmatched bases: 5. CDR3 length: 13 amino acids. CDR3 sequence reads: CASSPGTGTTQYF. Incomplete CDR3 DNA: TGTGCCAGCAGCCCCGGGACAGGGACCACCCAGTAC.

As regards this clone: Mouse names are used for the genes. The DNA ends 1 residue before the CDR3 does, and the rest of the CDR3 is filled in from the germline J gene. The rearrangement joins TRBV13-2 to TRBJ2-1; weak D call: TRBD1 (6 bases). The ends were cut back, 4 bases at V and 0 bases at J, with 14 bases in the middle. Germline V gives CDR1 NNHNN, CDR2 SYGAGS (reference sequence). This CDR3 has 16 amino acids. The sequenced CDR3 bases are TGTGCCAGCGGTCTCTCGGACAGAAATAACTATGCTGAGCAGTTC. It encodes CASGLSDRNNYAEQF. The CDR3 in full is CASGLSDRNNYAEQFF.

A remark on this clone: The germline and genes are mouse ones. Read sequence stops 1 residue before the CDR3 end, and the germline J gene provides the missing end. The chain employs TRBV5 and TRBJ2-4, with 8 positions matching TRBD2. The CDR3 has 14 residues. J gave up 0 bases and V 5 bases, and 1 base lay outside the gene matches. Germline assignment: CDR1 LGHNA and CDR2 YNLKQL (reference sequence). CDR3 DNA (partial): TGTGCCAGCAGCTACTGGGGGAGTCAAAACACCTTGTAC. This translates into CASSYWGSQNTLY. The full CDR3 reads CASSYWGSQNTLYF.

Notes on this clone: Germline and genes here are mouse. The read finishes 1 residue shy of the CDR3 end, and the germline J gene is used to complete it. The sample holds other DNA sequences that translate to the same CDR3. V gene TRBV5 combines with J gene TRBJ2-7; D is uncertain. V was shortened by 0 bases and J by 4 bases, with 4 bases between the two germline ends. Germline CDR1 reads LGHNA; CDR2 reads YNLKQL (reference sequence). There are 12 residues in the CDR3. CDR3 bases read: TGTGCCAGCAGCCAAGATGGGTATGAACAGTAC. It encodes CASSQDGYEQY. Given in full, the CDR3 is CASSQDGYEQYF.

In regard to this clone: Germline and genes here are mouse. With the read ending 1 residue before the CDR3 end, the germline J gene is used to fill in that end. This rearrangement joins TRBV17 to TRBJ2-3, with D possibly being TRBD1 or TRBD2 (5 bases each). Germline V lookup: CDR1 MNHDT, CDR2 YYDKIL. Trimming removed 3 bases from V and 1 base from J, with 8 bases in between. The CDR3 runs 14 residues. The CDR3 protein is CASSRGRGAETLYF. The covered CDR3 bases are TGTGCTAGCAGTAGGGGACGGGGTGCAGAAACGCTGTAT. Looking up the rest from reference TRBV17 and TRBJ2-3 gives the full variable domain: DTTVKQNPRYKLARVGKPVNLICSQTMNHDTMYWYQKKPNQAPKLLLFYYDKILNREADTFEKFQSSRPNNSFCSLYIGSAGLEYSAMYLCASSRGRGAETLYFGSGTRLTVL.

A note on this clone: Gene names are the mouse ones. The CDR3 extends 1 residue past the end of the read, so its final part is completed from the germline J gene. This chain joins TRBV2 and TRBJ1-3; tentative D call: TRBD1 (5 bases). The CDR3 is made up of 15 amino acids. The V gene lost 0 bases and the J gene lost 2 bases, with 8 bases spanning the gap. Germline V CDR1 and CDR2: LGHNA, YSYQKL. The CDR3: CASSQDRGTGNTLYF. The part of the CDR3 DNA that was read is TGTGCCAGCAGCCAAGATCGGGGGACTGGAAATACGCTCTAT.

With regard to this clone: Mouse gene names and germline throughout. From the germline J gene comes the end of the CDR3, since the read stops 1 residue before it. The chain is built from TRBV29 and TRBJ1-6; TRBD1 aligns across 10 bases. TRBJ1-6 qualifies as an ORF whose function is uncertain. This CDR3 has 13 residues. The trim removed 11 bases at V and 7 bases at J, leaving 5 bases unmatched. Germline lookup yields CDR1 MSHET and CDR2 SYDVDS. The chain's CDR3 is CAASTGGNSPLYF. The sequenced part of the CDR3 DNA is TGTGCTGCCTCGACAGGGGGCAATTCGCCCCTCTAC.